One sample yielded the 25 T cell receptor beta chains listed below, sequenced in a study of shared clonotypes between healthy human individuals. Profiled with immunoSEQ multiplex PCR; TCRdb holds only in-frame clones, not every one. The sample lists over 850,000 clones; roughly 74% were seen once. Sequences were obtained from memory CD4+ T cells from PBMCs. Noted subset: CD45RA-negative fraction. The receptors were sampled from a young man in good health. Some clones in this sample may be carry-over from other donors' samples.

This clone has just a few counts. This chain joins TRBV19 and TRBJ1-4; the match to TRBD1 covers 9 bases. V lost 7 bases, J lost 8 bases, and 8 bases stayed unmatched. The CDR3 has 14 amino acids. The germline gives CDR1 LNHDA, CDR2 SQIVND (reference sequence). In DNA, the CDR3 is TGTGCCAGTAAACAGAGGACAGGGGTGGAAAAACTGTTTTTT. Translated, it gives CASKQRTGVEKLFF.

In regard to this clone: The sample holds other DNA sequences that translate to the same CDR3. The V and J genes are TRBV5-1 and TRBJ1-1, with D possibly TRBD1 on 6 matching bases. The CDR3 covers 14 residues. Germline V CDR1 and CDR2: SGHRS, YFSETQ. V lost 4 bases and J 1 base, leaving 11 bases between the germline ends. CDR3 sequence (DNA): TGCGCCAGCAGCGCCGGGACACAGAACACTGAAGCTTTCTTT. Protein product: CASSAGTQNTEAFF.

The V call is TRBV7-3, the J call TRBJ2-1; D possibly corresponds to TRBD2 (5 bases). This CDR3 region has 14 residues. CDR1 and CDR2 (germline): SGHTA, FQGTGA. Trimming stripped 5 bases from V and 7 bases from J, with 15 bases between. For the CDR3, the DNA is TGTGCCAGCAGCGTTACTAGACCCGCGAATGAGCAGTTCTTC. Translated, it gives CASSVTRPANEQFF. The full variable domain, with the rest looked up from reference TRBV7-3 and TRBJ2-1, is GAGVSQTPSNKVTEKGKYVELRCDPISGHTALYWYRQSLGQGPEFLIYFQGTGAADDSGLPNDRFFAVRPEGSVSTLKIQRTERGDSAVYLCASSVTRPANEQFFGPGTRLTVL.

This chain connects TRBV7-9 to TRBJ1-1; D is undetermined. Germline CDR1 and CDR2: SEHNR and FQNEAQ (reference sequence). V was clipped by 4 bases and J by 7 bases, with 10 bases between them. The CDR3 consists of 12 residues. In DNA form, the CDR3 reads TGTGCCAGCAGCTCGACTCGTATTGAAGCTTTCTTT. This encodes CASSSTRIEAFF.

The gene calls are TRBV6-6 and TRBJ2-3; 7 bases map to TRBD1. The CDR3 runs to 16 residues. CDR1 and CDR2 from the germline V gene are MNHNY and SVGAGI (reference sequence). V dropped 4 bases and J dropped 3; count of bases not matched to a gene: 10. This chain's CDR3 is CASSFGQATSTDTQYF. Written as DNA, the CDR3 is TGTGCCAGCAGTTTTGGACAGGCGACTTCGACAGATACGCAGTATTTT.

The J gene is TRBJ2-3, the V gene TRBV7-8; D ambiguous. There are 13 residues in the CDR3. V gave up 5 bases and J gave up 7 bases, with 13 bases separating them. Germline CDR1 and CDR2: SGHVS and FQNEAQ. The CDR3 spells CASSPSLANTQYF. The DNA for the CDR3 is TGTGCCAGCAGCCCATCTCTGGCAAATACGCAGTATTTT.

V usage is TRBV5-6 and J usage is TRBJ2-2; D may be TRBD1 (5 bases). This CDR3 is 15 amino acids long. With 6 bases removed from V and 2 bases from J, the gap between germline ends came to 14 bases. Germline V gene sequence: CDR1 SGHDT, CDR2 YYEEEE. The CDR3 DNA is TGTGCCAGCACTGACTGGGGCTCCAACACCGGGGAGCTGTTTTTT. Amino acid sequence: CASTDWGSNTGELFF.

This chain connects TRBV27 to TRBJ2-3; the D is unclear. This CDR3 is 12 amino acids long. V lost 6 bases and J lost 6, with 10 bases in between. The germline V gene has CDR1 MNHEY and CDR2 SMNVEV (reference sequence). The CDR3 nucleotides are TGTGCCAGCAGCCATAATCGGGATACGCAGTATTTT. This translates into CASSHNRDTQYF.

The chain links TRBV11-3 to TRBJ2-1; tentatively, D is TRBD2 (6 bases). The V gene's germline CDR1 is SGHNT and CDR2 YENEEA. V lost 1 base to trimming and J lost 0 bases, with 16 bases between them. The CDR3 length is 18 residues. As DNA, the CDR3 is TGTGCCAGCAGCTTAGGGTCCTCTAGCGTGAGCTCCTACAATGAGCAGTTCTTC. Translated: CASSLGSSSVSSYNEQFF.

The J gene is TRBJ1-2, the V gene TRBV4-1; D unresolved. This CDR3 has 14 residues. CDR1 MGHRA and CDR2 YSYEKL come from the germline V gene. The ends were cut back, 1 base at V and 2 bases at J, with 8 bases in the middle. For the CDR3, the DNA is TGCGCCAGCAGCCAAGTAGTAGGCAACTATGGCTACACCTTC. This encodes CASSQVVGNYGYTF.

The J gene is TRBJ2-1, the V gene TRBV9; D is uncertain. Looked up from germline, CDR1 is SGDLS and CDR2 is YYNGEE. With 3 bases removed from V and 8 bases from J, the gap between germline ends came to 18 bases. The CDR3 sequence is 15 residues long. CDR3 DNA: TGTGCCAGCAGCGAGCCCCCTTACACTGGGTATGAGCAGTTCTTC. This codes for CASSEPPYTGYEQFF.

V is TRBV6-1 and J is TRBJ1-1, with D perhaps TRBD1 (6 bases). Per the germline V gene, CDR1 is MNHNS and CDR2 is SASEGT. The CDR3 is 14 amino acids. V lost 5 bases to trimming and J lost 5 bases, with 15 bases between them. As DNA, the CDR3 is TGTGCCAGCAGTATACAGGGAAGTTGGACTGAAGCTTTCTTT. Its protein is CASSIQGSWTEAFF.

V gene TRBV30 combines with J gene TRBJ1-4, with D possibly matching TRBD1 (6 bases). CDR3 length: 12 amino acids. The germline V and J ends were trimmed by 8 bases and 4 bases, with 11 bases remaining between them. Per germline, CDR1 GTSNPN and CDR2 SVGIG (reference sequence). The DNA of the CDR3 is TGTGCCCGACAGGAGAATAATGAAAAACTGTTTTTT. This encodes CARQENNEKLFF.

In its sample, this clone was seen a few times. The chain has TRBV6-5 and TRBJ2-2, with 12 bases identical to TRBD2. Germline-derived CDR1 and CDR2 are MNHEY and SVGAGI. J lost 3 bases, V lost 7 bases, and 3 bases had no gene match. This CDR3 is built from 15 residues. CDR3 loop: CASKRLAGDTGELFF. In nucleotides, the CDR3 is TGTGCCAGCAAAAGACTAGCGGGAGACACCGGGGAGCTGTTTTTT.

J is TRBJ2-2 and V is TRBV5-1, with D possibly matching TRBD1 (5 bases). Trimming left V 7 bases short and J 3 bases short, with 16 bases between. The CDR3 totals 15 residues. The V gene's germline CDR1 is SGHRS and CDR2 YFSETQ. The CDR3 DNA reads TGCGCCAGCTCGGCCGGACACGCAGACACCGGGGAGCTGTTTTTT. As protein: CASSAGHADTGELFF.

V usage is TRBV5-5 and J usage is TRBJ1-1, with D perhaps TRBD1 (5 bases). V lost 0 bases, J lost 10 bases, and 19 bases lay in between. This CDR3 region has 15 residues. Germline loops: CDR1 SGHKS, CDR2 YYEKEE (reference sequence). The CDR3 nucleotides are TGTGCCAGCAGCTTGGCCGTGGGGCAAGTAGGGTCAGCTTTCTTT. This translates into CASSLAVGQVGSAFF.

In regard to this clone: Other DNA sequences in the sample encode the same CDR3. The chain combines TRBV7-2 with TRBJ2-7; D perhaps matches TRBD2 (6 bases). The germline gives CDR1 SGHTA, CDR2 FQGNSA. V lost 5 bases and J 3 bases, leaving 14 bases between the germline ends. CDR3 length: 14 residues. This CDR3 is CASSLAPGSYEQYF. CDR3 DNA: TGTGCCAGCAGCCTGGCGCCCGGGAGCTACGAGCAGTACTTC.

This chain connects TRBV30 to TRBJ2-3; D not certain. Trimming left V 5 bases short and J 1 base short, with 10 bases between. From germline, CDR1 is GTSNPN and CDR2 SVGIG (reference sequence). The CDR3 is 13 amino acids. The CDR3 loop is CAWGLLGTDTQYF. CDR3 nucleotides: TGTGCCTGGGGCCTTCTCGGCACAGATACGCAGTATTTT.

This sequence joins TRBV2 and TRBJ2-5; D is uncertain. The CDR3 sequence is 11 residues long. CDR1 and CDR2 from the germline V gene are SNHLY and FYNNEI. Trimming removed 4 bases at V and 5 bases at J, with 5 bases between. This CDR3 reads CASSAFETQYF. DNA for the CDR3: TGTGCCAGCAGTGCCTTCGAGACCCAGTACTTC.

Only a few counts were recorded for this clone. The chain joins TRBV7-2 to TRBJ1-3; 9 bases are shared with TRBD1. CDR1 and CDR2 (germline): SGHTA, FQGNSA. The CDR3 is 18 amino acids. V dropped 5 bases and J dropped 2; count of bases not matched to a gene: 13. The CDR3 region has the DNA TGTGCCAGCAGCACCCCCCAGGGACAGGGTTTCGCTGGAAACACCATATATTTT. Translated, it gives CASSTPQGQGFAGNTIYF.

The chain links TRBV18 to TRBJ1-1; a possible D gene is TRBD1 (6 bases). Germline V gene lookup returns CDR1 KGHSH and CDR2 LQKENI. Trimming removed 2 bases at V and 0 bases at J, with 10 bases between. The CDR3 length is 15 residues. The CDR3 sequence: CASSPMGAMNTEAFF. CDR3 coding DNA: TGTGCCAGCTCACCAATGGGGGCGATGAACACTGAAGCTTTCTTT. Together with reference TRBV18 and TRBJ1-1, the CDR3 gives the full variable domain: NAGVMQNPRHLVRRRGQEARLRCSPMKGHSHVYWYRQLPEEGLKFMVYLQKENIIDESGMPKERFSAEFPKEGPSILRIQQVVRGDSAAYFCASSPMGAMNTEAFFGQGTRLTVV.

This clone was recorded a few times. This chain connects TRBV2 to TRBJ2-4; the D is unclear. The V and J ends lost 6 bases and 4 bases respectively, with 7 bases between them. The CDR3 has 12 amino acids. Per the germline V gene, CDR1 is SNHLY and CDR2 is FYNNEI. The CDR3 reads CASRTLKNIQYF. Here the CDR3 DNA reads TGTGCCAGCAGGACTCTTAAAAACATTCAGTACTTC.

The rearrangement links TRBV1 to TRBJ2-4; the D call TRBD2 from the table was never checked on the DNA. TRBV1 is a pseudogene locus. There are 17 residues in the CDR3. CDR3 in amino acids: CTSSQDRSVRAKNIQYF. The DNA for the CDR3 is TGCACCAGCAGCCAAGATCGGAGTGTTAGAGCCAAAAACATTCAGTACTTC.

The chain links TRBV28 to TRBJ2-6; D not certain. The V end lost 5 bases, the J end lost 0 bases, and 2 bases lay between the germline ends. From germline, CDR1 is MDHEN and CDR2 SYDVKM. The CDR3 is 13 amino acids. The CDR3 protein is CASSRSGANVLTF. The CDR3 bases are TGTGCCAGCAGTCGCTCTGGGGCCAACGTCCTGACTTTC.

This sequence joins TRBV29-1 and TRBJ1-1; 7 bases match TRBD1. The CDR3 runs to 13 residues. From germline, CDR1 is SQVTM and CDR2 ANQGSEA. V lost 5 bases to trimming and J lost 4 bases; unmatched junction nucleotides: 7. The DNA of the CDR3 is TGCAGCGTTCAACAGGGGTTGATCACTGAAGCTTTCTTT. Protein product: CSVQQGLITEAFF.